Detailed here is one T cell receptor (beta chain). The antigen remains unidentified. This sample was included in a study of early T cells in non-severe SARS-CoV-2 infection. On the study more broadly: Unsorted whole-blood RNA was sequenced in bulk, leaving chains unpaired. Overall study findings and caveats: Lookups in VDJdb leaned toward anti-spike CD8 responses and missed private and CD4 specificities.

cDNA molecules, individually, were tagged with unique molecular identifiers. In TCRdb, the 5' RACE reads were re-called with MiXCR into one record per CDR3 protein. The data show about 80,000 distinct CDR3 sequences, about 12% seen once. Germline assignment: CDR1 SGHVS and CDR2 FQNEAQ. Trimming shortened V by 5 bases and J by 9 bases, and 20 bases separated the two germline ends. The CDR3 spans 15 residues. What was sequenced was whole blood. The source is an adult who was a healthcare worker with PCR-confirmed SARS-CoV-2 infection or an uninfected control (not recorded which). The rearrangement uses TRBV7-8 and TRBJ2-1; weak D call: TRBD2 (6 bases). CDR3 in amino acids: CASSPAPRLVGEQFF. The DNA for the CDR3 is TGTGCCAGCAGCCCCGCACCACGACTAGTCGGTGAGCAGTTCTTC.